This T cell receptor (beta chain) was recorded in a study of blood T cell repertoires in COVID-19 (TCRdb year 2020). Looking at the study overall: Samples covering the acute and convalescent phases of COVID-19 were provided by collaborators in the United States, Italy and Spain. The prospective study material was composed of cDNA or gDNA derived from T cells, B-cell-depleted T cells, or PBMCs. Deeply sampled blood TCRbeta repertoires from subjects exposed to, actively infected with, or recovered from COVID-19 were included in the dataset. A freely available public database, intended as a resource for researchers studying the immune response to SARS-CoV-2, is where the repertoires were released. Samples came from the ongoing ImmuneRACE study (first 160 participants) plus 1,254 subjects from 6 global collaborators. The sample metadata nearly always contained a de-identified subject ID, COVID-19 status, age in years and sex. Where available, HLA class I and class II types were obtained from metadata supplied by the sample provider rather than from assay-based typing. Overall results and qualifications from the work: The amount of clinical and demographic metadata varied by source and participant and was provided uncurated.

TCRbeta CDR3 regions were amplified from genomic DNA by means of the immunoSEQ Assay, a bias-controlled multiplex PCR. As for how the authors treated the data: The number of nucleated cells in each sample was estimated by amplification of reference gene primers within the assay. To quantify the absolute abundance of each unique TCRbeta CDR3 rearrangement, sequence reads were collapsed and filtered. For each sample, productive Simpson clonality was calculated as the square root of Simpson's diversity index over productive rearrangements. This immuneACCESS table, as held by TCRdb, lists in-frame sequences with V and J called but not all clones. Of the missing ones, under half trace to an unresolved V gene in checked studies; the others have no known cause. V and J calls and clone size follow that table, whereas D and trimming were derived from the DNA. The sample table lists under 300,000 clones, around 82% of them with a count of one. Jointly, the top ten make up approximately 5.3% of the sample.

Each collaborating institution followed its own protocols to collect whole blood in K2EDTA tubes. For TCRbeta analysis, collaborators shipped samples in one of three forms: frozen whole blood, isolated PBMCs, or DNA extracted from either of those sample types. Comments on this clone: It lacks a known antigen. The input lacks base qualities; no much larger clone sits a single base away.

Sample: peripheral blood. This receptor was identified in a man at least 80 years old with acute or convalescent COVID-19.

The CDR3 region has the sequence CASGLANEQFF. The DNA sequence is TGTGCCAGCGGACTAGCGAATGAGCAGTTCTTC. The chain couples TRBV6-5 to TRBJ2-1; 9 bases in the middle match TRBD2. From a lookup of the germline V gene, CDR1 and CDR2 are MNHEY and SVGAGI. The germline V and J ends show losses of 8 bases and 7 bases respectively, and no gene match explains 0 bases of the junction. CDR3 length: 11 amino acids, cysteine to phenylalanine. Just CDR3 DNA is preserved here, 33 bases in frame from base 1.